This T cell receptor beta chain was recovered during a study of control samples from healthy donors and cancer patients. Assay used: immunoSEQ multiplex PCR; TCRdb lists only in-frame clones, some missing. The sample lists 50,000 or so clones, 80% seen once, with over 9% in the top ten. CDR3 length equals 14 residues. V dropped 2 bases and J dropped 1 base, with 8 bases sitting between them. CDR1 is KGHSH, CDR2 LQKENI, per germline. This clone was counted only a few times. The source of this sequence is a man between 65 and 85 years old in good health. The specimen was blood. The chain employs TRBV18 and TRBJ1-1, with D perhaps matching TRBD1 (5 bases). The CDR3 here is CASSPYGQNTEAFF. CDR3 sequence (DNA): TGTGCCAGCTCACCATACGGACAGAACACTGAAGCTTTCTTT. The variable domain in full, with the rest retrieved from reference TRBV18 and TRBJ1-1, is NAGVMQNPRHLVRRRGQEARLRCSPMKGHSHVYWYRQLPEEGLKFMVYLQKENIIDESGMPKERFSAEFPKEGPSILRIQQVVRGDSAAYFCASSPYGQNTEAFFGQGTRLTVV.